The present T cell receptor beta chain was sequenced within a study of blood T cell repertoires in COVID-19. Participants came from roughly 23 US areas, aged about 18 to 89 years. Only a few counts were recorded for this clone. Per the original methods: Researchers report that nucleated cell counts were estimated from reference gene primer amplification. Generated by immunoSEQ multiplex PCR, the TCRdb table keeps only in-frame clones and is missing some. The D gene and trimming were derived from the DNA, and the V and J assignments and clone size from that table. The sample lists 350,000 to 450,000 clones, roughly nine tenths occurring once. Trimming shortened V by 6 bases and J by 2 bases, and 8 bases separated the two germline ends. The CDR3 consists of 13 residues. Germline loops: CDR1 MNHEY, CDR2 SVGEGT.

This clonotype was sampled from a woman in her 40s who had been exposed to COVID-19. The sequenced sample was PBMCs or T cells enriched from blood (not recorded which). The chain couples TRBV6-2 or TRBV6-3 to TRBJ1-5; D is undetermined. The CDR3 loop reads CASSIPGNQPQHF. CDR3 coding DNA: TGTGCCAGCAGCATCCCAGGCAATCAGCCCCAGCATTTT.